A single T cell receptor (beta chain) is shown here with its context. There are 15 residues in the CDR3. Between the trimmed V and J ends, which lost 1 base and 6 bases, there was a span of 15 bases. Germline CDR1 and CDR2: MGHRA and YSYEKL. TCRdb ran MiXCR on the PCR reads. The repertoire holds about 15,000 clones, roughly 24% seen once, with 8.4% in the top ten. Patients were all untreated before their thyroid surgery. These data come from a study of metastatic and nonmetastatic thyroid tumors. The rearrangement uses TRBV4-1 and TRBJ1-1; D is possibly TRBD1 (5 bases). The material sequenced was tumor tissue. The receptor was isolated from a female donor with papillary thyroid cancer or a benign thyroid nodule (not recorded which). Some clones in this sample may be carry-over from other donors' samples. CDR3 amino acids: CASSQGPGRSPEAFF. DNA for the CDR3: TGCGCCAGCAGCCAAGGACCAGGGAGAAGCCCTGAAGCTTTCTTT.